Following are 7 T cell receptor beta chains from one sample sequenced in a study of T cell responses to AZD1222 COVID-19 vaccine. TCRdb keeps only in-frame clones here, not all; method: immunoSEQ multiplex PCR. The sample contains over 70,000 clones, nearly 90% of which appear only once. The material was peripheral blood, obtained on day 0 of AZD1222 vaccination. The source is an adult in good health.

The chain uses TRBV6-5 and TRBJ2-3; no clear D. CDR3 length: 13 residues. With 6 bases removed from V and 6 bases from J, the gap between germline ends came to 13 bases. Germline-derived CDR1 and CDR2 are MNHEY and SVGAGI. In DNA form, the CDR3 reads TGTGCCAGCAGCGCCCTCCCTGGGGATACGCAGTATTTT. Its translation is CASSALPGDTQYF.

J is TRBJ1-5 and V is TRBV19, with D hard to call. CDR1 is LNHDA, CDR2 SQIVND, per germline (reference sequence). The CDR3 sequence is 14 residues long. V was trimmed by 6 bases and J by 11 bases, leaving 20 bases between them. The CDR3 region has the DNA TGTGCCAGTAGGCGTGGCGCCGGGGAGCGAACCCAGCATTTT. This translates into CASRRGAGERTQHF.

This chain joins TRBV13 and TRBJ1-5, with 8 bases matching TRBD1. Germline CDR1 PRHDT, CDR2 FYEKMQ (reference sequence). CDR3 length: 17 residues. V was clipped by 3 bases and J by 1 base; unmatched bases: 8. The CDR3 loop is CASSFTGGGISNQPQHF. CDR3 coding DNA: TGTGCCAGCAGCTTCACAGGGGGGGGAATAAGCAATCAGCCCCAGCATTTT.

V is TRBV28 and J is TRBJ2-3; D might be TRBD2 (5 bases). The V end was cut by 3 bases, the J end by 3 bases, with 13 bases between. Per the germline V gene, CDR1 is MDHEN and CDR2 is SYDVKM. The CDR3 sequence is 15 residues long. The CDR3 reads CASSLERLGTDTQYF. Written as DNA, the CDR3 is TGTGCCAGCAGTTTGGAGCGGCTTGGGACAGATACGCAGTATTTT.

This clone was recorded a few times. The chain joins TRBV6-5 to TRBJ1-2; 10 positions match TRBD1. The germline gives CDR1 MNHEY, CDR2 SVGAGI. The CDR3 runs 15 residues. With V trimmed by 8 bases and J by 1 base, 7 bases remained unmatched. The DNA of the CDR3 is TGTGCCAGCCACCCCGGGACAGGGGATAACTATGGCTACACCTTC. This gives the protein CASHPGTGDNYGYTF.

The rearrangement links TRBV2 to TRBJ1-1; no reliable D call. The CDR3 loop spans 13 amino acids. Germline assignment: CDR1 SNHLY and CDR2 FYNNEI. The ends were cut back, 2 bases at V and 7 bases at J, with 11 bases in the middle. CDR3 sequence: CASSELRLGEAFF. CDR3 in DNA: TGTGCCAGCAGTGAACTGAGGCTCGGTGAAGCTTTCTTT.

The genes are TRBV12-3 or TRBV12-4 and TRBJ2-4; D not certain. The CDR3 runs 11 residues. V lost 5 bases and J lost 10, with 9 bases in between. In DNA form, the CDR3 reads TGTGCCAGCAGTCATCTAGGTATTCAGTACTTC. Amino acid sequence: CASSHLGIQYF.